This passage covers 5 T cell receptor beta chains from one sample sequenced in a study of cytomegalovirus exposure and HLA in healthy donors. In the PCR, 60 Vbeta and 13 Jbeta primers were used. Sequencing used immunoSEQ multiplex PCR; TCRdb keeps in-frame clones, though not all of them. The table has about 110,000 clones, 80% to 85% seen once. Sequencing input: PBMCs. The receptor set was obtained from a woman in her sixties in good health and CMV-seropositive.

The chain links TRBV9 to TRBJ1-1; the match to TRBD1 covers 7 bases. The V gene's germline CDR1 is SGDLS and CDR2 YYNGEE. This CDR3 is 14 amino acids long. The junction had 2 bases not matched to a gene; V was cut back by 2 bases and J by 1 base. CDR3 loop: CASSVTGENTEAFF. CDR3 bases: TGTGCCAGCAGCGTTACAGGGGAGAACACTGAAGCTTTCTTT.

The rearrangement links TRBV9 to TRBJ2-5; TRBD2 might be the D (6 bases). With 0 bases removed from V and 5 bases from J, the gap between germline ends came to 17 bases. From germline, CDR1 is SGDLS and CDR2 YYNGEE. CDR3 size: 16 residues. In DNA, the CDR3 is TGTGCCAGCAGCGTAGATCCGGGAGACCTCGGGGAGACCCAGTACTTC. Translation: CASSVDPGDLGETQYF.

This chain joins TRBV28 and TRBJ1-1; 9 bases agree with TRBD1. In germline, CDR1 is MDHEN, CDR2 SYDVKM. V shed 7 bases, J shed 8 bases, and the junction held 11 bases outside the gene matches. The CDR3 consists of 14 residues. Here the CDR3 reads CASNPGTGFTEAFF. DNA of the CDR3: TGTGCCAGCAACCCCGGGACAGGGTTTACCGAAGCTTTCTTT. The entire variable domain, with the rest obtained from reference TRBV28 and TRBJ1-1, is as follows: DVKVTQSSRYLVKRTGEKVFLECVQDMDHENMFWYRQDPGLGLRLIYFSYDVKMKEKGDIPEGYSVSREKKERFSLILESASTNQTSMYLCASNPGTGFTEAFFGQGTRLTVV.

The chain has TRBV12-5 and TRBJ2-3; the match to TRBD2 covers 10 bases. Losses at the gene ends were 6 bases for V and 3 bases for J; bases not matched to a gene: 15. The CDR3 sequence is 18 residues long. The germline gives CDR1 LGHNT, CDR2 FRNRAP. CDR3 sequence (DNA): TGTGCTAGTGGGTTGCCCATCTCAGCGGGAGGGCTTACAGATACGCAGTATTTT. It translates to CASGLPISAGGLTDTQYF. Supplemented by reference TRBV12-5 and TRBJ2-3, the full variable domain reads DARVTQTPRHKVTEMGQEVTMRCQPILGHNTVFWYRQTMMQGLELLAYFRNRAPLDDSGMPKDRFSAEMPDATLATLKIQPSEPRDSAVYFCASGLPISAGGLTDTQYFGPGTRLTVL.

This chain joins TRBV10-3 and TRBJ2-1, with 7 positions matching TRBD2. Germline V gene lookup returns CDR1 ENHRY and CDR2 SYGVKD. Trimming removed 3 bases from V and 0 bases from J; junction bases left unmatched: 5. The CDR3 length is 16 residues. CDR3 amino acids: CAISEPGLRSYNEQFF. CDR3 bases: TGTGCCATCAGTGAACCGGGACTACGCTCCTACAATGAGCAGTTCTTC.